A single sample gave rise to the 3 T cell receptor beta chains below, sequenced in a study of cytomegalovirus exposure and HLA in healthy donors. PCR used 60 Vbeta primers and 13 Jbeta primers. Sequencing was performed with immunoSEQ multiplex PCR; in TCRdb, only in-frame clones are kept and a portion is missing. Among approximately 170,000 clones listed, around 76% were seen once. Specimen: PBMCs. These receptors originate from a woman between 40 and 55 years old in good health and CMV-seronegative.

This rearrangement joins TRBV7-9 to TRBJ1-4; 8 bases match TRBD1. This CDR3 has 16 residues. V lost 1 base and J lost 6; bases outside the gene matches: 7. Germline V gene data show CDR1 as SEHNR and CDR2 as FQNEAQ (reference sequence). Here the CDR3 reads CASSLEGIQGDEKLFF. CDR3 nucleotide sequence: TGTGCCAGCAGCTTAGAGGGGATACAGGGGGATGAAAAACTGTTTTTT.

CDR3 sequence: CASLGRAGGGEQFF. The CDR3 coding sequence is TGTGCCAGCCTAGGGAGAGCGGGAGGGGGTGAGCAGTTCTTC. The chain employs TRBV7-2 and TRBJ2-1; 10 nucleotides match TRBD2. V lost 8 bases to trimming and J lost 9 bases; unmatched junction nucleotides: 10. This CDR3 comprises 14 residues. Per the germline V gene, CDR1 is SGHTA and CDR2 is FQGNSA.

This chain links TRBV5-6 with TRBJ2-5; the match to TRBD1 covers 8 bases. CDR3 size: 13 residues. The V gene end was trimmed by 4 bases and the J gene end by 4 bases; junction bases not matched to a gene: 3. The germline CDR1 and CDR2 sequences are SGHDT and YYEEEE. Here the CDR3 DNA reads TGTGCCAGCAGCCTCAGGGGGCGAGAGACCCAGTACTTC. It encodes CASSLRGRETQYF.